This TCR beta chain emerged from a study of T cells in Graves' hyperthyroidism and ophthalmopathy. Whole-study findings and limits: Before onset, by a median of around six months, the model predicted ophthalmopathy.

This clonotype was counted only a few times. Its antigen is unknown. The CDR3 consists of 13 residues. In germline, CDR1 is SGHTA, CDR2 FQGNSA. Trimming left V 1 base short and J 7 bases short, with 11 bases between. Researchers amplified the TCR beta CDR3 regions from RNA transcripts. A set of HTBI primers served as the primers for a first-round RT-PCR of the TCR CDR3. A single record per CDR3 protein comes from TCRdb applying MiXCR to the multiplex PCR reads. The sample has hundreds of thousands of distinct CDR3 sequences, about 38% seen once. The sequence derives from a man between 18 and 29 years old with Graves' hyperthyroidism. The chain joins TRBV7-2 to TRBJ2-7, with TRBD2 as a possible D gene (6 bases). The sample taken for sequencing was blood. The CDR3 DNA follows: TGTGCCAGCAGCTTAGAGCGGGCTCGGGAGCAGTACTTC. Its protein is CASSLERAREQYF.